The 14 T cell receptor beta chains below all came from one sample that was sequenced in a study of cytomegalovirus exposure and HLA in healthy donors. The PCR used 60 Vbeta and 13 Jbeta primers. Clones were sequenced by immunoSEQ multiplex PCR, and TCRdb holds only the in-frame ones, with some missing. Of about 120,000 clones listed, more than 65% were seen once; the top ten hold less than 6%. Sample: PBMCs. The origin of the receptors is a man younger than 30 in good health and CMV-seropositive.

This chain connects TRBV30 to TRBJ1-1, with TRBD1 matching 9 bases. Per germline, CDR1 GTSNPN and CDR2 SVGIG (reference sequence). The V segment lost 4 bases and the J segment 2 bases; nucleotides outside the gene matches: 8. There are 15 residues in the CDR3. The CDR3 region is CAWTNHRGRNTEAFF. DNA of the CDR3: TGTGCCTGGACCAATCACAGGGGGCGAAACACTGAAGCTTTCTTT. Combining the CDR3 with reference TRBV30 and TRBJ1-1 gives the whole variable domain SQTIHQWPATLVQPVGSPLSLECTVEGTSNPNLYWYRQAAGRGLQLLFYSVGIGQISSEVPQNLSASRPQDRQFILSSKKLLLSDSGFYLCAWTNHRGRNTEAFFGQGTRLTVV.

This clone was observed a handful of times. This sample includes further DNA sequences coding for the same CDR3. The chain joins TRBV5-5 to TRBJ1-1; 9 bases map to TRBD1. The CDR3 is 14 residues long. Germline V gene lookup returns CDR1 SGHKS and CDR2 YYEKEE (reference sequence). Trimming removed 2 bases from V and 6 bases from J; junction bases left unmatched: 5. CDR3 residues: CASSFGTGFAEAFF. The CDR3 DNA sequence: TGTGCCAGCAGCTTTGGGACAGGGTTCGCTGAAGCTTTCTTT.

The rearrangement uses TRBV2 and TRBJ2-5, with D possibly matching TRBD2 (5 bases). Near its end, the DNA agrees better with TRBJ2-7, so the J call may be wrong. CDR3 length: 15 amino acids. Germline values: CDR1 SNHLY, CDR2 FYNNEI. CDR3 amino acids: CASTPAWERTYEQYF. The CDR3, as DNA: TGTGCCAGCACCCCCGCGTGGGAGAGGACCTACGAGCAGTACTTC.

The sample holds a few counts of this clone. The rearrangement joins TRBV10-2 to TRBJ1-2, with D unresolved. Per germline, CDR1 WSHSY and CDR2 SAAADI. Trimming shortened V by 6 bases and J by 0 bases, and 8 bases separated the two germline ends. The CDR3 consists of 13 residues. CDR3 in amino acids: CASRAGPNYGYTF. CDR3 coding DNA: TGCGCCAGCAGAGCAGGTCCTAACTATGGCTACACCTTC.

This clone was counted once. V and J are TRBV11-2 and TRBJ2-5; 7 nucleotides agree with TRBD2. The J call is uncertain, as TRBJ2-7 better fits the DNA end. This CDR3 region has 11 residues. Germline V CDR1 and CDR2: SGHAT, FQNNGV. CDR3 sequence: CVEREGNEQYF. For the CDR3, the DNA is TGTGTAGAGAGGGAGGGGAACGAGCAGTACTTC.

J is TRBJ2-7 and V is TRBV28; D possibly corresponds to TRBD1 (6 bases). With 1 base removed from V and 1 base from J, the gap between germline ends came to 14 bases. Per the germline V gene, CDR1 is MDHEN and CDR2 is SYDVKM. There are 16 residues in the CDR3. The CDR3 spells CASSLLGQTASYEQYF. Written as DNA, the CDR3 is TGTGCCAGCAGTTTATTGGGACAAACGGCATCCTACGAGCAGTACTTC.

This clone was seen a few times. This chain connects TRBV5-5 to TRBJ2-2; TRBD2 might be the D (5 bases). The CDR3 spans 14 residues. CDR1 and CDR2 (germline): SGHKS, YYEKEE (reference sequence). V was trimmed by 0 bases and J by 7 bases, leaving 10 bases between them. Here the CDR3 reads CASSLVGVFGELFF. The CDR3 DNA is TGTGCCAGCAGCTTGGTCGGGGTTTTCGGGGAGCTGTTTTTT.

This rearrangement joins TRBV10-3 to TRBJ2-1, with a possible D match to TRBD2 (5 bases). V was shortened by 0 bases and J by 9 bases, with 12 bases between the two germline ends. The CDR3 loop spans 14 amino acids. Germline lookup yields CDR1 ENHRY and CDR2 SYGVKD. The DNA of the CDR3 is TGTGCCATCAGTGAGTCACCGGGCGCGGGTGAGCAGTTCTTC. It specifies CAISESPGAGEQFF.

This chain links TRBV2 with TRBJ1-4; tentatively, D is TRBD1 (5 bases). This CDR3 has 16 amino acids. V shed 3 bases and J shed 8 bases, with 19 bases lying between them. The germline gives CDR1 SNHLY, CDR2 FYNNEI. CDR3 nucleotide sequence: TGTGCCAGCAGTGATTTTGGTAGGGGCGAGGAAGAAAAACTGTTTTTT. Protein: CASSDFGRGEEEKLFF.

CDR3 protein: CASSIGSGYEQYF. CDR3 DNA sequence: TGTGCCAGTAGTATAGGTTCCGGCTACGAGCAGTACTTC. The gene calls are TRBV19 and TRBJ2-7; D uncertain. The CDR3 spans 13 residues. V was clipped by 1 base and J by 3 bases, with 7 bases between them. Germline V gene data show CDR1 as LNHDA and CDR2 as SQIVND (reference sequence).

V and J are TRBV9 and TRBJ1-2, with 9 bases identical to TRBD1. The V and J ends lost 4 bases and 3 bases, in that order; junction bases with no gene match: 10. CDR1 is SGDLS, CDR2 YYNGEE, per germline. The CDR3 has 16 amino acids. In DNA, the CDR3 is TGTGCCAGCAGCCTGAGGACAGGGGATAGGGACTATGGCTACACCTTC. It is translated as CASSLRTGDRDYGYTF.

The J gene is TRBJ2-5, the V gene TRBV15, with 7 bases aligning to TRBD2. With V trimmed by 1 base and J by 5 bases, 4 bases remained unmatched. The germline V gene has CDR1 LNHNV and CDR2 YYDKDF (reference sequence). CDR3 length: 14 amino acids. The DNA of the CDR3 is TGTGCCACCAGCAGAGGAGGGGAGGGTGAGACCCAGTACTTC. Residues: CATSRGGEGETQYF.

The chain combines TRBV7-9 with TRBJ2-1; a possible D gene is TRBD1 (6 bases). There are 14 residues in the CDR3. Per germline, CDR1 SEHNR and CDR2 FQNEAQ (reference sequence). V was clipped by 5 bases and J by 3 bases, with 11 bases between them. The CDR3 nucleotides are TGTGCCAGCAGCAAGAGGACAGACTACAATGAGCAGTTCTTC. Translation: CASSKRTDYNEQFF.

This rearrangement joins TRBV7-9 to TRBJ2-5, with 8 positions matching TRBD1. This CDR3 region has 14 residues. CDR1 SEHNR and CDR2 FQNEAQ come from the germline V gene (reference sequence). The trim removed 5 bases at V and 5 bases at J, leaving 7 bases unmatched. The chain's CDR3 is CASSTRTGFETQYF. CDR3 nucleotides: TGTGCCAGCAGCACCCGGACAGGGTTTGAGACCCAGTACTTC.